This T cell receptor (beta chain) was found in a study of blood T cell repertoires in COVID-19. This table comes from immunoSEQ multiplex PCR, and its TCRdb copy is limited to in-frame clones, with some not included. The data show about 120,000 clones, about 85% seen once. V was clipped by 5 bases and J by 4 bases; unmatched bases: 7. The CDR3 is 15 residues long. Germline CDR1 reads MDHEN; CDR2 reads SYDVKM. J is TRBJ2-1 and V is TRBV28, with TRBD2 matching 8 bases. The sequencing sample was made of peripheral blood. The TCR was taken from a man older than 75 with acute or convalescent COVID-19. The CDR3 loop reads CASSPPGLGYNEQFF. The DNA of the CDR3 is TGTGCCAGCAGTCCGCCGGGACTAGGGTACAATGAGCAGTTCTTC.